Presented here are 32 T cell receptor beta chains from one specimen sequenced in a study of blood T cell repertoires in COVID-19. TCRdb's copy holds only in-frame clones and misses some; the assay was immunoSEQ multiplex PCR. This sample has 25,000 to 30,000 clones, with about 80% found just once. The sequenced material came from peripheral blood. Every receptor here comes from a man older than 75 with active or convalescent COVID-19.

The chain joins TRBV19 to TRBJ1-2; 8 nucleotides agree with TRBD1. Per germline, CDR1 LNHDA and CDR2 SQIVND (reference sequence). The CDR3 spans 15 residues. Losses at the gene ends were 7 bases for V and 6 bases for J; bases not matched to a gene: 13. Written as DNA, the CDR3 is TGTGCCAGTACGGACAGGGCCCTAGGATGGGATGGCTACACCTTC. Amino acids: CASTDRALGWDGYTF.

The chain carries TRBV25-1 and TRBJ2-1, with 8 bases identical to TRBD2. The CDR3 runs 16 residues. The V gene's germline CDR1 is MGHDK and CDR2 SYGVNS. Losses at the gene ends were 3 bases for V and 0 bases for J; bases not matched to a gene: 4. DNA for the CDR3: TGTGCCAGCAGTGATACCAGCGGGAGCTCCTACAATGAGCAGTTCTTC. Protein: CASSDTSGSSYNEQFF.

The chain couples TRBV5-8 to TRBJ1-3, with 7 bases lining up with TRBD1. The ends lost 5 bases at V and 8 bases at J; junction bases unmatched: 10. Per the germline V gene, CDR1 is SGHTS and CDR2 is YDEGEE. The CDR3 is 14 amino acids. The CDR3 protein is CASRHQGVQDTIYF. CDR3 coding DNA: TGTGCCAGCAGGCATCAGGGGGTTCAGGACACCATATATTTT.

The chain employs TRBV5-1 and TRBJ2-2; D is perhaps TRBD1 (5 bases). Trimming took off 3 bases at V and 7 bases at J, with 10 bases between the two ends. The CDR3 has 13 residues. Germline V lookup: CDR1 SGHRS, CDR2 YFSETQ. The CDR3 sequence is CASSSQGSGELFF. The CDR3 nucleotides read TGCGCCAGCAGCTCCCAGGGTAGCGGGGAGCTGTTTTTT.

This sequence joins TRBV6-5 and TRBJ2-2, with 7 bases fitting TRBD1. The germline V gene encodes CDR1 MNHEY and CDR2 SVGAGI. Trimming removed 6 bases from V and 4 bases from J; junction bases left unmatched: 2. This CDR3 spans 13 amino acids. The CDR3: CASRRQGTGELFF. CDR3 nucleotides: TGTGCCAGCAGGCGACAGGGCACCGGGGAGCTGTTTTTT.

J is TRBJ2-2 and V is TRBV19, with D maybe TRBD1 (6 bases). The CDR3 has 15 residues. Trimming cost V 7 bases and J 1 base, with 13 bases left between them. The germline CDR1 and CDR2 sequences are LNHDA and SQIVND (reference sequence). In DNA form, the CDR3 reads TGTGCCAGTACGGCTCTAGGGGGGAACACCGGGGAGCTGTTTTTT. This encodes CASTALGGNTGELFF.

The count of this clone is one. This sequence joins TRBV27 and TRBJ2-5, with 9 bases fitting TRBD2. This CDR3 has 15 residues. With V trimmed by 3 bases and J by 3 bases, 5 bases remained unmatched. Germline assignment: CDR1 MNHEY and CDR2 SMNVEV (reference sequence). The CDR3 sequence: CASSFQLAGKETQYF. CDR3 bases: TGTGCCAGCAGTTTCCAGCTAGCGGGAAAAGAGACCCAGTACTTC.

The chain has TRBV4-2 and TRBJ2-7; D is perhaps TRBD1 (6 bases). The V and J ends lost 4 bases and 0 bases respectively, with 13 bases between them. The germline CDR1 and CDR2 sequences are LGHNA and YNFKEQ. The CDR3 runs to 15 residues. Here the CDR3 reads CASSPGKGDSYEQYF. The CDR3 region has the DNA TGTGCCAGCAGCCCAGGAAAGGGGGACTCCTACGAGCAGTACTTC.

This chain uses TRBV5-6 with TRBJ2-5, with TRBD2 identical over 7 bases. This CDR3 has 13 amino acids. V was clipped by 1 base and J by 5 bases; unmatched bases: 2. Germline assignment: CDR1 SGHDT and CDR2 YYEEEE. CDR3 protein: CASSLRSGETQYF. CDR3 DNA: TGTGCCAGCAGCTTGCGTAGCGGGGAGACCCAGTACTTC.

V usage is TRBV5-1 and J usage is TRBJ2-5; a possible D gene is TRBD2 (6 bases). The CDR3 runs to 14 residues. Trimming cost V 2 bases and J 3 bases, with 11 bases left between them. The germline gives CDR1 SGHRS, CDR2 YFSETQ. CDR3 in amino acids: CASSFSRLEETQYF. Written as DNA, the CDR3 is TGCGCCAGCAGCTTTTCACGACTAGAAGAGACCCAGTACTTC. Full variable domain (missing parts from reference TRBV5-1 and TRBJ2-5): KAGVTQTPRYLIKTRGQQVTLSCSPISGHRSVSWYQQTPGQGLQFLFEYFSETQRNKGNFPGRFSGRQFSNSRSEMNVSTLELGDSALYLCASSFSRLEETQYFGPGTRLLVL.

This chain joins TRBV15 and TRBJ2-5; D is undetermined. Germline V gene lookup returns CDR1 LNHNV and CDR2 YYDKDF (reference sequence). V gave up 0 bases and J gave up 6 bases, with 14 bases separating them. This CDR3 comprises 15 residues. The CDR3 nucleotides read TGTGCCACCAGCAGAGAGGCTCGCCCCCAGAAGACCCAGTACTTC. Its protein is CATSREARPQKTQYF.

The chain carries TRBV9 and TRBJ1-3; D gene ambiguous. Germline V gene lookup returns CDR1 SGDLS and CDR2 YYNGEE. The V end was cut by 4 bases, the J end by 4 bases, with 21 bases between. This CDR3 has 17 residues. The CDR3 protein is CASSPRTRPSSGNTIYF. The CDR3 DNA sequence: TGTGCCAGCAGCCCACGAACGAGGCCCTCTTCAGGAAACACCATATATTTT. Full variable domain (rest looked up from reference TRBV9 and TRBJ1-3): DSGVTQTPKHLITATGQRVTLRCSPRSGDLSVYWYQQSLDQGLQFLIQYYNGEERAKGNILERFSAQQFPDLHSELNLSSLELGDSALYFCASSPRTRPSSGNTIYFGEGSWLTVV.

CDR3: CASSFFSEPGNTIYF. CDR3 sequence (DNA): TGTGCCAGCAGCTTTTTCAGCGAACCTGGAAACACCATATATTTT. This rearrangement joins TRBV5-5 to TRBJ1-3; D not resolved. Germline V gene lookup returns CDR1 SGHKS and CDR2 YYEKEE (reference sequence). The CDR3 loop spans 15 amino acids. V was pared by 2 bases and J by 2 bases, with 11 bases between.

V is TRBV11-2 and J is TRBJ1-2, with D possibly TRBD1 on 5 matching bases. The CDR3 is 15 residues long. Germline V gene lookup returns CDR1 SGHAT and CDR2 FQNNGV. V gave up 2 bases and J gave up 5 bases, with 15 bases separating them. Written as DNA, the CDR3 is TGTGCCAGCAGCTTACAAGAAAGGGGAGGGTATGGCTACACCTTC. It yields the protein CASSLQERGGYGYTF.

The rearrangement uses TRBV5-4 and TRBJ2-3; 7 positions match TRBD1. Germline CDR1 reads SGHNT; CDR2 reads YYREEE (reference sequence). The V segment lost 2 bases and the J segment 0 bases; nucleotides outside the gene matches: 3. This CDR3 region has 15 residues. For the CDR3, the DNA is TGTGCCAGCAGCTTCGGGACAGATAGCACAGATACGCAGTATTTT. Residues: CASSFGTDSTDTQYF.

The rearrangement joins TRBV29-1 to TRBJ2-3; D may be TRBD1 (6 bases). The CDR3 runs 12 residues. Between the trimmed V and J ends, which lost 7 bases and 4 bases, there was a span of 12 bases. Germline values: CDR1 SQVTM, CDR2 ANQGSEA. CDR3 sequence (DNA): TGCAGCGGACTCCAGGGGCCAGATACGCAGTATTTT. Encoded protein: CSGLQGPDTQYF.

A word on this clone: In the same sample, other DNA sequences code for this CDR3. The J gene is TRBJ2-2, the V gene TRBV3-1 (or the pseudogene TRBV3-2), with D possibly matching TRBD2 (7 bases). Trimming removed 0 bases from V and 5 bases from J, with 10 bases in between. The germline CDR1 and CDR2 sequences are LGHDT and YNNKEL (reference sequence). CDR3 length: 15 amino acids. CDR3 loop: CASSQEGGRTGELFF. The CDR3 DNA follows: TGTGCCAGCAGCCAAGAGGGGGGGCGGACCGGGGAGCTGTTTTTT.

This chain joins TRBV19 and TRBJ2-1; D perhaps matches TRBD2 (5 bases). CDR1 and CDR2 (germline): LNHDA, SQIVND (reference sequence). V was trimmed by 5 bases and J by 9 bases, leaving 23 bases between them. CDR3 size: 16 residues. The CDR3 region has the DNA TGTGCCAGTAGTGTCGGACTCGGCCGTGTACCGGGTGAGCAGTTCTTC. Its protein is CASSVGLGRVPGEQFF. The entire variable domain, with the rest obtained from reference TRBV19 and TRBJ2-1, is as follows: DGGITQSPKYLFRKEGQNVTLSCEQNLNHDAMYWYRQDPGQGLRLIYYSQIVNDFQKGDIAEGYSVSREKKESFPLTVTSAQKNPTAFYLCASSVGLGRVPGEQFFGPGTRLTVL.

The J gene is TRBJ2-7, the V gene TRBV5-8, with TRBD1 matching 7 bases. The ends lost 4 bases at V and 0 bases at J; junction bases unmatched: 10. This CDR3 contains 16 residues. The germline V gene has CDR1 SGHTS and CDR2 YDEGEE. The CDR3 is CASSGATGVLSYEQYF. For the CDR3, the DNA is TGTGCCAGCAGCGGAGCAACAGGGGTGCTCTCCTACGAGCAGTACTTC.

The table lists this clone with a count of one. CDR3 in DNA: TGTGCCAGCAGCTTATTTCGGGATCCCAATGAGCAGTTCTTC. Its translation: CASSLFRDPNEQFF. The chain combines TRBV7-2 with TRBJ2-1; a possible D gene is TRBD2 (5 bases). CDR3 length: 14 residues. The V end was cut by 2 bases, the J end by 6 bases, with 11 bases between. Germline V lookup: CDR1 SGHTA, CDR2 FQGNSA.

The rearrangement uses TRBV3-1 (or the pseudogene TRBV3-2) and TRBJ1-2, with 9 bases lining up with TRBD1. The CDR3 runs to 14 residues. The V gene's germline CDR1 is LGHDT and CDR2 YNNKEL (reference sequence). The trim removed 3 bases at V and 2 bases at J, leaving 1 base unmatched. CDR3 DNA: TGTGCCAGCAGCCAGGGGACAGGGAACTATGGCTACACCTTC. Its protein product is CASSQGTGNYGYTF.

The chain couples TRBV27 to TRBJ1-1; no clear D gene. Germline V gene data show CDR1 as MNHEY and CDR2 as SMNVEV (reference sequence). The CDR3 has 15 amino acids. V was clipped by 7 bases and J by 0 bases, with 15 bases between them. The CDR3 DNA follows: TGTGCCAGCACCCGAACCGGAGGGTTGAACACTGAAGCTTTCTTT. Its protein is CASTRTGGLNTEAFF.

CDR3 coding DNA: TGCGCCAGCAGCTTAGACTCCAGGGAGGGGGGCTATGGCTACACCTTC. It is translated as CASSLDSREGGYGYTF. The rearrangement links TRBV5-1 to TRBJ1-2, with a tentative D call TRBD1 (6 bases). The CDR3 is 16 residues long. In germline, CDR1 is SGHRS, CDR2 YFSETQ. The ends were cut back, 2 bases at V and 4 bases at J, with 18 bases in the middle.

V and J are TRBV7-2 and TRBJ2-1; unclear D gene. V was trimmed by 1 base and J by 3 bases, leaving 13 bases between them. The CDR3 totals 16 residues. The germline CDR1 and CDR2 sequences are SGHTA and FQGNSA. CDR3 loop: CASSLGSAENYNEQFF. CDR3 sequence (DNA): TGTGCCAGCAGCTTAGGTTCGGCGGAGAACTACAATGAGCAGTTCTTC.

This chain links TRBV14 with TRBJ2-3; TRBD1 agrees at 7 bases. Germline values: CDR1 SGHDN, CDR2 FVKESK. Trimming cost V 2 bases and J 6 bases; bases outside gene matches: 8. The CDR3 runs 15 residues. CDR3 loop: CASSQSKGAGDTQYF. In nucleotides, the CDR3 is TGTGCCAGCAGCCAAAGTAAGGGGGCCGGGGATACGCAGTATTTT.

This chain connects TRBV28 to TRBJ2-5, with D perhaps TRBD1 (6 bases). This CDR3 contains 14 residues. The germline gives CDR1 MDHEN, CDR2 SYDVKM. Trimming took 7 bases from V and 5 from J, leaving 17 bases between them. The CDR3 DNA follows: TGTGCCAGCACGAGTCAAACAGGGTCCGAGACCCAGTACTTC. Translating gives CASTSQTGSETQYF.

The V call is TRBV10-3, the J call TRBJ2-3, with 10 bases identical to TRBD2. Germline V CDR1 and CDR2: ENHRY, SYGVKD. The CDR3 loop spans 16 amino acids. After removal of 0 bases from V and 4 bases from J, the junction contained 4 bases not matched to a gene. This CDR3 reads CAISESGSGGSDTQYF. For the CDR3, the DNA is TGTGCCATCAGTGAGTCCGGTAGCGGGGGGTCAGATACGCAGTATTTT.

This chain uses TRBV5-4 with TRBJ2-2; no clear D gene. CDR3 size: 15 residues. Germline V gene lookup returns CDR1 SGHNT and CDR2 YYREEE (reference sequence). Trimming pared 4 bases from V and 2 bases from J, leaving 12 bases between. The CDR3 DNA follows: TGTGCCAGCAGCAGAACACGGGTTAACACCGGGGAGCTGTTTTTT. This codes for CASSRTRVNTGELFF.

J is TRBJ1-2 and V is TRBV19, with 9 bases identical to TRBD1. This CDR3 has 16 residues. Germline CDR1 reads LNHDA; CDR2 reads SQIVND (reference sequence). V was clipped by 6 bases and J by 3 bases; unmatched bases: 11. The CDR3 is CASRDGSGQGHYGYTF. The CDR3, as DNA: TGTGCCAGTAGAGATGGGTCGGGACAGGGCCACTATGGCTACACCTTC.

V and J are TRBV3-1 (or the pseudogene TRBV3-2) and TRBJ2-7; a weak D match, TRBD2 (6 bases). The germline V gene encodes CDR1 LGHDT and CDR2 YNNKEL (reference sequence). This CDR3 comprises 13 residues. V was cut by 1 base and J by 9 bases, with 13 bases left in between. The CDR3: CASSQAPGGGQYF. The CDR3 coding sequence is TGTGCCAGCAGCCAAGCCCCCGGGGGTGGGCAGTACTTC.

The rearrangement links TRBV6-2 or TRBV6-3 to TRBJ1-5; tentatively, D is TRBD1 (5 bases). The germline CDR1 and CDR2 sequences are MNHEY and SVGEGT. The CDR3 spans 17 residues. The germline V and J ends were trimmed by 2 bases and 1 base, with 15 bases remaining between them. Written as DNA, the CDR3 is TGTGCCAGCAGTTACGTCTCCCAAGGGGCGAGCAATCAGCCCCAGCATTTT. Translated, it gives CASSYVSQGASNQPQHF.

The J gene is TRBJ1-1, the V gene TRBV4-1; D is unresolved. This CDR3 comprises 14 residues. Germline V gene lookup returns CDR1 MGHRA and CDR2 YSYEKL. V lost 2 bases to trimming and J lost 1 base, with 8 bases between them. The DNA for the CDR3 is TGCGCCAGCAGCCAATCTCCTAGGAACACTGAAGCTTTCTTT. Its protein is CASSQSPRNTEAFF.